A single sample is the source of the 22 T cell receptor beta chains below, sequenced in a study of T-cell reconstitution after alpha-beta-depleted transplantation in children. Unique molecular identifiers were incorporated during preparation of the TCRbeta library. MiXCR was run by TCRdb on the PCR reads, yielding one entry per CDR3 protein. The top ten hold approximately 4.1% of the sample, which has nearly 200,000 distinct CDR3 sequences, about 6% seen once. The specimen comprised PBMCs, sampled before TCRalphabeta/CD19-depleted stem cell transplant. Every receptor here comes from a girl less than two years old with combined immunodeficiency, due to receive a stem cell transplant.

In this sample, this clonotype turned up many times. CDR3 region: CASSSPTGEPYEQYF. CDR3 nucleotides: TGTGCCAGCAGTTCCCCAACGGGGGAGCCCTACGAGCAGTACTTC. V is TRBV28 and J is TRBJ2-7, with D perhaps TRBD2 (6 bases). This CDR3 has 15 amino acids. With 4 bases removed from V and 2 bases from J, the gap between germline ends came to 15 bases. CDR1 MDHEN and CDR2 SYDVKM come from the germline V gene.

This clonotype was counted many times. V and J are TRBV12-3 or TRBV12-4 and TRBJ2-5; no clear D gene. Trimming took 6 bases from V and 1 from J, leaving 15 bases between them. The CDR3 has 15 residues. This CDR3 is CASRKGWPTQETQYF. The CDR3 bases are TGTGCCAGCAGAAAAGGGTGGCCGACCCAAGAGACCCAGTACTTC.

This clonotype was seen many times. The chain links TRBV20-1 to TRBJ1-2; D might be TRBD1 (5 bases). With 1 base removed from V and 5 bases from J, the gap between germline ends came to 14 bases. This CDR3 contains 14 residues. Germline values: CDR1 DFQATT, CDR2 SNEGSKA (reference sequence). The CDR3: CSARGTEGLYGYTF. The DNA for the CDR3 is TGCAGTGCTAGAGGTACAGAGGGACTATATGGCTACACCTTC.

This clonotype came up many times. The rearrangement joins TRBV20-1 to TRBJ2-3, with D perhaps TRBD2 (6 bases). Germline V gene lookup returns CDR1 DFQATT and CDR2 SNEGSKA (reference sequence). V shed 8 bases and J shed 5 bases, with 17 bases lying between them. The CDR3 is made up of 13 amino acids. The CDR3 spells CSRGAAWGDTQYF. The CDR3, as DNA: TGCAGTCGCGGGGCTGCCTGGGGAGATACGCAGTATTTT.

This clonotype was counted ten times or more. J is TRBJ2-3 and V is TRBV20-1; possible D gene TRBD2, 6 bases. Germline-derived CDR1 and CDR2 are DFQATT and SNEGSKA (reference sequence). The CDR3 sequence is 21 residues long. The V gene lost 7 bases and the J gene lost 4 bases, with 39 bases spanning the gap. Here the CDR3 reads CSGEAEFSVRVRSSGSDTQYF. CDR3 sequence (DNA): TGCAGTGGGGAGGCAGAGTTCTCAGTGCGGGTACGCTCCTCGGGGTCAGATACGCAGTATTTT.

This clonotype was seen many times. The rearrangement links TRBV29-1 to TRBJ1-1, with 11 bases that match TRBD1. V lost 6 bases, J lost 5 bases, and 14 bases stayed unmatched. The CDR3 runs 16 residues. Germline CDR1 and CDR2: SQVTM and ANQGSEA. In DNA form, the CDR3 reads TGCAGCGTGGACCTCCGGGACAGGGGGTACAGTACTGAAGCTTTCTTT. Translated: CSVDLRDRGYSTEAFF.

This clonotype has a count of ten or more. The rearrangement joins TRBV13 to TRBJ2-7; no definite D call. The germline CDR1 and CDR2 sequences are PRHDT and FYEKMQ (reference sequence). Between the trimmed V and J ends, which lost 1 base and 9 bases, there was a span of 13 bases. The CDR3 extends over 13 amino acids. This chain's CDR3 is CASSLAPLEWQYF. The CDR3 DNA reads as TGTGCCAGCAGCTTAGCGCCTCTAGAGTGGCAGTACTTC.

This clonotype was detected ten times or more. The chain couples TRBV24-1 to TRBJ2-2; TRBD1 agrees at 8 bases. The CDR3 extends over 19 amino acids. V gave up 2 bases and J gave up 4 bases; unmatched junction bases: 14. The germline CDR1 and CDR2 sequences are KGHDR and SFDVKD. The CDR3 is CATSDYSRPDRDFTGELFF. The CDR3 DNA reads TGTGCCACCAGTGATTACTCACGGCCGGACAGGGACTTCACCGGGGAGCTGTTTTTT.

This clonotype was counted a few times. This chain uses TRBV3-1 with TRBJ2-6; either TRBD1 or TRBD2 may supply D (5 bases each). This CDR3 contains 19 residues. Germline V gene lookup returns CDR1 LGHDT and CDR2 YNNKEL (reference sequence). V was clipped by 5 bases and J by 0 bases, with 20 bases between them. DNA of the CDR3: TGTGCCAGCAGCGCCAGGGTTTTGGAGGCCGACTCTGGGGCCAACGTCCTGACTTTC. Its translation: CASSARVLEADSGANVLTF.

CDR3 residues: CASRASGRNEQFF. Here the CDR3 DNA reads TGTGCCAGTAGGGCTAGCGGGAGAAATGAGCAGTTCTTC. The chain has TRBV19 and TRBJ2-1, with 10 nucleotides matching TRBD2. Germline V gives CDR1 LNHDA, CDR2 SQIVND (reference sequence). Trimming at V came to 6 bases and at J to 7 bases, leaving 3 bases not matched to a gene. The CDR3 loop spans 13 amino acids.

This clonotype was recorded at least ten times. The V and J genes are TRBV19 and TRBJ1-2; the D is unclear. Germline V CDR1 and CDR2: LNHDA, SQIVND (reference sequence). V was cut by 3 bases and J by 4 bases, with 9 bases left in between. The CDR3 spans 13 residues. CDR3 sequence reads: CASSIDQIYGYTF. The CDR3 nucleotides read TGTGCCAGTAGTATCGACCAAATCTATGGCTACACCTTC.

This clonotype was counted a few times. This chain uses TRBV7-3 with TRBJ2-3; 8 positions match TRBD2. With V trimmed by 3 bases and J by 2 bases, 4 bases remained unmatched. This CDR3 has 15 residues. The germline V gene encodes CDR1 SGHTA and CDR2 FQGTGA. The CDR3 DNA is TGTGCCAGCAGCTTCACTAGCGGTAACACAGATACGCAGTATTTT. This translates into CASSFTSGNTDTQYF.

In this sample, this clonotype turned up many times. The chain joins TRBV28 to TRBJ2-7, with D maybe TRBD1 (5 bases). V shed 4 bases and J shed 3 bases, with 13 bases lying between them. The CDR3 is made up of 14 amino acids. Germline-derived CDR1 and CDR2 are MDHEN and SYDVKM. The CDR3, as DNA: TGTGCCAGCAGTTCCCCAGGGCCCAACTACGAGCAGTACTTC. It yields the protein CASSSPGPNYEQYF. Combining the CDR3 with reference TRBV28 and TRBJ2-7 gives the whole variable domain DVKVTQSSRYLVKRTGEKVFLECVQDMDHENMFWYRQDPGLGLRLIYFSYDVKMKEKGDIPEGYSVSREKKERFSLILESASTNQTSMYLCASSSPGPNYEQYFGPGTRLTVT.

This clonotype occurred a few times. The chain is built from TRBV12-3 or TRBV12-4 and TRBJ2-7; 15 nucleotides line up with TRBD2. The CDR3 runs to 18 residues. After removal of 6 bases from V and 4 bases from J, the junction contained 13 bases not matched to a gene. In DNA, the CDR3 is TGTGCCAGCAGCCGGCTGGGACTAGCGGGAGGTCGTTGGTACGAGCAGTACTTC. Translated, it gives CASSRLGLAGGRWYEQYF.

The CDR3 loop reads CASSLSRTSGYGHEQYF. The CDR3 DNA sequence: TGTGCCAGCAGCTTATCCCGGACTAGCGGTTACGGCCACGAGCAGTACTTC. The rearrangement joins TRBV11-1 to TRBJ2-7, with 10 bases aligning to TRBD2. Looked up from germline, CDR1 is SGHAT and CDR2 is FQDESV (reference sequence). This CDR3 comprises 17 residues. The V gene end was trimmed by 2 bases and the J gene end by 5 bases; junction bases not matched to a gene: 12.

This clonotype has ten or more counts. The rearrangement joins TRBV6-2 or TRBV6-3 to TRBJ2-1; TRBD1 or TRBD2 may be the D gene (5 bases each). This CDR3 has 15 residues. CDR1 and CDR2 from the germline V gene are MNHEY and SVGEGT. Between the trimmed V and J ends, which lost 6 bases and 5 bases, there was a span of 17 bases. Written as DNA, the CDR3 is TGTGCCAGCAGACTGGGGGTCTCGTACGACAATGAGCAGTTCTTC. Translation gives CASRLGVSYDNEQFF.

In its sample, this clonotype was seen a few times. The chain has TRBV20-1 and TRBJ2-1; a weak D match, TRBD2 (7 bases). The length of the CDR3 is 16 residues. Deletions cut 3 bases from V and 7 bases from J, with 22 bases between. CDR1 is DFQATT and CDR2 is SNEGSKA in the germline V gene (reference sequence). As DNA, the CDR3 is TGCAGTGCTAGTTTTTTGGGGGGGCTCTCAGTGAATGAGCAGTTCTTC. This translates into CSASFLGGLSVNEQFF.

The genes are TRBV28 and TRBJ2-7; TRBD1 might be the D (7 bases). Germline V gene data show CDR1 as MDHEN and CDR2 as SYDVKM. The V and J ends lost 2 bases and 5 bases respectively, with 10 bases between them. This CDR3 comprises 13 residues. The CDR3 coding sequence is TGTGCCAGCAGTTTAAGCAGGGGGGACGAGCAGTACTTC. Translating gives CASSLSRGDEQYF.

This clonotype was seen repeatedly, ten times or more. This chain joins TRBV12-3 or TRBV12-4 and TRBJ2-5; D gene uncertain. The V end lost 3 bases, the J end lost 4 bases, and 15 bases lay between the germline ends. This CDR3 spans 15 amino acids. As DNA, the CDR3 is TGTGCCAGCAGTTTCTCGGCGGTCCCCCGAGAGACCCAGTACTTC. Translating gives CASSFSAVPRETQYF.

This clonotype was seen repeatedly, ten times or more. The chain couples TRBV28 to TRBJ2-1; TRBD2 might be the D (6 bases). This CDR3 spans 14 amino acids. V was shortened by 1 base and J by 9 bases, with 13 bases between the two germline ends. CDR1 is MDHEN and CDR2 is SYDVKM in the germline V gene. CDR3 sequence reads: CASSLYRELGEQFF. Here the CDR3 DNA reads TGTGCCAGCAGTTTATACCGGGAGTTGGGTGAGCAGTTCTTC.

This clonotype was recorded many times. The V and J genes are TRBV29-1 and TRBJ2-7; 9 bases match TRBD2. CDR3 length equals 14 residues. Germline CDR1 SQVTM, CDR2 ANQGSEA. V shed 5 bases and J 1 base; nucleotides not matched to a gene: 6. CDR3 in DNA: TGCAGCGTTTACGTAGCGGGGGAATCCTACGAGCAGTACTTC. This codes for CSVYVAGESYEQYF.

This clonotype was recorded at least ten times. The chain employs TRBV5-1 and TRBJ2-7, with a tentative D call TRBD1 (6 bases). V was pared by 4 bases and J by 3 bases, with 14 bases between. Germline V CDR1 and CDR2: SGHRS, YFSETQ. The CDR3 is 14 amino acids. This CDR3 reads CASSDVGQLYEQYF. As DNA, the CDR3 is TGCGCCAGCAGCGACGTTGGACAGCTCTACGAGCAGTACTTC.